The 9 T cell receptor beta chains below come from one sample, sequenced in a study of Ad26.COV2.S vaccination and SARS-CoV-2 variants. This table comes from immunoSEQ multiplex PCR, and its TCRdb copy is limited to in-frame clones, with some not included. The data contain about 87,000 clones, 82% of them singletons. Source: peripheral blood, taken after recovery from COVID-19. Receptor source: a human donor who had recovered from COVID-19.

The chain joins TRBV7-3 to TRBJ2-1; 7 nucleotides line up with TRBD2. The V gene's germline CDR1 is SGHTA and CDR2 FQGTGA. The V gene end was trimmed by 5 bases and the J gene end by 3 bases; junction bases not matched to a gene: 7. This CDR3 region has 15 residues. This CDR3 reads CASSQALADYNEQFF. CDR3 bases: TGTGCCAGCAGCCAGGCCCTAGCGGACTACAATGAGCAGTTCTTC.

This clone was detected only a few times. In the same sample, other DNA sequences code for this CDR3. The CDR3 nucleotides read TGTGCTAGTGGTTTAGGGCAGAGCTCCTACAATGAGCAGTTCTTC. Translating it yields CASGLGQSSYNEQFF. V is TRBV12-5 and J is TRBJ2-1; no reliable D call. Trimming shortened V by 3 bases and J by 0 bases, and 9 bases separated the two germline ends. The CDR3 runs to 15 residues. Germline V gives CDR1 LGHNT, CDR2 FRNRAP. Supplemented by reference TRBV12-5 and TRBJ2-1, the full variable domain reads DARVTQTPRHKVTEMGQEVTMRCQPILGHNTVFWYRQTMMQGLELLAYFRNRAPLDDSGMPKDRFSAEMPDATLATLKIQPSEPRDSAVYFCASGLGQSSYNEQFFGPGTRLTVL.

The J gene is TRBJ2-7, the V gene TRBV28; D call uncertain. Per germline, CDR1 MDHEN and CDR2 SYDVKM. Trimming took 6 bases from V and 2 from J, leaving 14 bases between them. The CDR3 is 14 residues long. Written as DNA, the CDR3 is TGTGCCAGCAGCTCAGGTAGGGATACCTACGAGCAGTACTTC. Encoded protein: CASSSGRDTYEQYF.

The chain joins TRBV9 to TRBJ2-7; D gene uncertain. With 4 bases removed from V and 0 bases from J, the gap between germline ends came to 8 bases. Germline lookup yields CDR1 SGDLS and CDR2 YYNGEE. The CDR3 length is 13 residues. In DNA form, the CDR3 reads TGTGCCAGCAGCCCCCGGCTCTCCTACGAGCAGTACTTC. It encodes CASSPRLSYEQYF.

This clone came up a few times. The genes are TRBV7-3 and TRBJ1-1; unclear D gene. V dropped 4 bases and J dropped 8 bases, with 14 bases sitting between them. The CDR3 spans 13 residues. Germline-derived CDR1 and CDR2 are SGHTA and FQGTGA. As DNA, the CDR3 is TGTGCCAGCAGCTACCTCCCGGACGGCGAAGCTTTCTTT. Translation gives CASSYLPDGEAFF.

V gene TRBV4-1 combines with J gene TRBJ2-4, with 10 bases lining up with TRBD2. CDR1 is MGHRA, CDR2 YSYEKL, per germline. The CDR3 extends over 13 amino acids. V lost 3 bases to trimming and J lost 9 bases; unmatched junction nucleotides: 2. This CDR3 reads CASSQIAGGIQYF. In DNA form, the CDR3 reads TGCGCCAGCAGCCAGATAGCGGGAGGCATTCAGTACTTC.

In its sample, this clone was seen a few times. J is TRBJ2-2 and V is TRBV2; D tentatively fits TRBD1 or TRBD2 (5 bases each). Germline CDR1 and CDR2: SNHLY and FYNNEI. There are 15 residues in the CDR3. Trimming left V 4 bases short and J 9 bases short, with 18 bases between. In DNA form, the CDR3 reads TGTGCCAGCAGTGCGGAGAGTGGGGGTTTATGGGAGCTGTTTTTT. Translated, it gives CASSAESGGLWELFF.

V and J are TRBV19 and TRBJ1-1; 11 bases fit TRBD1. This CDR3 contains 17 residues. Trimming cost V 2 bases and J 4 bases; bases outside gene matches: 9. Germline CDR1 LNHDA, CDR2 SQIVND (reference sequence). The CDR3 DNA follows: TGTGCCAGTAGTATACCCGGACAGGGGGCGCGAGGCACTGAAGCTTTCTTT. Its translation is CASSIPGQGARGTEAFF.

The CDR3 sequence: CASSHHLNSGLSEQYF. The CDR3, as DNA: TGTGCCAGCAGCCACCACCTAAATAGCGGGTTGAGCGAGCAGTACTTC. The J gene is TRBJ2-7, the V gene TRBV7-6, with 7 bases aligning to TRBD2. V was pared by 5 bases and J by 6 bases, with 16 bases of the junction left unmatched. CDR3 length: 16 residues. Germline assignment: CDR1 SGHVS and CDR2 FNYEAQ.